These T cell receptor beta chains were read from a single sample in a study of radiotherapy plus CTLA-4 blockade in lung cancer. TCRdb keeps only in-frame clones here, not all; method: immunoSEQ multiplex PCR. The sample yields roughly 120,000 clones, approximately 80% seen once. The input for sequencing was peripheral blood, taken from a patient treated with radiotherapy plus ipilimumab. All receptors derive from a human donor with non-small cell lung cancer who had a partial response to radiotherapy plus ipilimumab. Each CDR3 is given with its conserved first and last residue.

J gene | V gene | CDR3 protein
TRBJ2-1 | TRBV27 | CASSLAGGPGSYNEQFF
TRBJ1-4 | TRBV30 | CAWSQGGAGGKLFF
TRBJ1-1 | TRBV18 | CASQGNTEAFF
TRBJ2-6 | TRBV5-4 | CASSVFRAGQGTGANVLTF
TRBJ2-1 | TRBV27 | CASRQIPGQGYNEQFF